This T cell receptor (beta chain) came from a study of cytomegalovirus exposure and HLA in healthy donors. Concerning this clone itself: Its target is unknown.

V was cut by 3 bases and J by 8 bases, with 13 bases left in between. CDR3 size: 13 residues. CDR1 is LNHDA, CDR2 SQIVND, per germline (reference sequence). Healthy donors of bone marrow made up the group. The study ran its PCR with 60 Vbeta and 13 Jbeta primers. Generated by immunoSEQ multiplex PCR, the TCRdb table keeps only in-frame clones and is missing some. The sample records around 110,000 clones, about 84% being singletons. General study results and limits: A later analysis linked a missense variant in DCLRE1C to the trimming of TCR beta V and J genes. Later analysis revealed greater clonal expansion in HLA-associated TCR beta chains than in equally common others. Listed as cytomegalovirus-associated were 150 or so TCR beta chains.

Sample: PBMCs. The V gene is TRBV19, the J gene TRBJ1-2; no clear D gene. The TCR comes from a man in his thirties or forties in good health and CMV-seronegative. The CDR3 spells CASSMSTEVGYTF. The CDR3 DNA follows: TGTGCCAGTAGTATGTCCACGGAGGTCGGCTACACCTTC.